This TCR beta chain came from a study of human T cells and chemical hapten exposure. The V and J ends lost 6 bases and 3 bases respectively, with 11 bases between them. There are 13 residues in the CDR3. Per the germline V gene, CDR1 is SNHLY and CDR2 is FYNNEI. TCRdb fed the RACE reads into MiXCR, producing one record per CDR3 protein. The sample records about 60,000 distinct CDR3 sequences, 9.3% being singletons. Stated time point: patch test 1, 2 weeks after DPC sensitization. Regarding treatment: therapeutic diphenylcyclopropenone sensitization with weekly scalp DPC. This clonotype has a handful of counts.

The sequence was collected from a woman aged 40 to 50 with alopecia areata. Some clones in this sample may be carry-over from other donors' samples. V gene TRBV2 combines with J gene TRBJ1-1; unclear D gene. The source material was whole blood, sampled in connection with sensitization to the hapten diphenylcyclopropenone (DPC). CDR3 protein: CASRRVRDTEAFF. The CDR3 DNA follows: TGTGCCAGCAGGAGGGTGAGGGACACTGAAGCTTTCTTT. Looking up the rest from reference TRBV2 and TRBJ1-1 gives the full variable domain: EPEVTQTPSHQVTQMGQEVILRCVPISNHLYFYWYRQILGQKVEFLVSFYNNEISEKSEIFDDQFSVERPDGSNFTLKIRSTKLEDSAMYFCASRRVRDTEAFFGQGTRLTVV.